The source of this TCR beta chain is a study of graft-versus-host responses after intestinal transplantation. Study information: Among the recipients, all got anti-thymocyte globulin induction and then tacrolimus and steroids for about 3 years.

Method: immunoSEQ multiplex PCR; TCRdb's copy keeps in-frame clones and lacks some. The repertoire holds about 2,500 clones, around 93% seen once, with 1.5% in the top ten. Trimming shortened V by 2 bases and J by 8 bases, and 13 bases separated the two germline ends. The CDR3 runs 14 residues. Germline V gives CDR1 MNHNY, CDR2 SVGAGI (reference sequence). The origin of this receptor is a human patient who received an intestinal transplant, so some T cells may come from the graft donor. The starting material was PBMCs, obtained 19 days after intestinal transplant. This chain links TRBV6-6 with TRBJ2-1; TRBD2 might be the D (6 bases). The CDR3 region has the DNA TGTGCCAGCAGTTACAGGGCTTCGGGAGATGAGCAGTTCTTC. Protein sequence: CASSYRASGDEQFF.